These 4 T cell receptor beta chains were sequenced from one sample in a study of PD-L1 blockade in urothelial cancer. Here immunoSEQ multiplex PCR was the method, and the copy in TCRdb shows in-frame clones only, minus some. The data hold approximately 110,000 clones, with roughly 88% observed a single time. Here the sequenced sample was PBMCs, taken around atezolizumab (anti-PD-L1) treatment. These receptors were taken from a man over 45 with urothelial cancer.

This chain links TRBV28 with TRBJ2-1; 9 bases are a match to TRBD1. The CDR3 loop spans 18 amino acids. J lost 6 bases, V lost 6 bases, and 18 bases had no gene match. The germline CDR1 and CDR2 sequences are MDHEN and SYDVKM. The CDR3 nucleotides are TGTGCCAGCAGCTCACCATGGGGGGGGGACAGGGATACCAATGAGCAGTTCTTC. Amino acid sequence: CASSSPWGGDRDTNEQFF. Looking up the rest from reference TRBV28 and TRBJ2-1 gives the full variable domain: DVKVTQSSRYLVKRTGEKVFLECVQDMDHENMFWYRQDPGLGLRLIYFSYDVKMKEKGDIPEGYSVSREKKERFSLILESASTNQTSMYLCASSSPWGGDRDTNEQFFGPGTRLTVL.

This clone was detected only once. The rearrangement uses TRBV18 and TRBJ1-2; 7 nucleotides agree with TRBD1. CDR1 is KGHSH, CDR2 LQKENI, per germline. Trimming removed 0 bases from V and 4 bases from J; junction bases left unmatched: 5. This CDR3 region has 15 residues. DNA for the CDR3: TGTGCCAGCTCACCACCCACGACAGGGTCCTATGGCTACACCTTC. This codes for CASSPPTTGSYGYTF.

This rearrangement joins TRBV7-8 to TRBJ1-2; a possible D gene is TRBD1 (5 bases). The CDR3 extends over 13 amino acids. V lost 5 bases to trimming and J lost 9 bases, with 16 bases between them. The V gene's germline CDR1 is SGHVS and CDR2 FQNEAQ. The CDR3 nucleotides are TGTGCCAGCAGCCAGTGGTCGACAGATAGCTACACCTTC. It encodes CASSQWSTDSYTF.

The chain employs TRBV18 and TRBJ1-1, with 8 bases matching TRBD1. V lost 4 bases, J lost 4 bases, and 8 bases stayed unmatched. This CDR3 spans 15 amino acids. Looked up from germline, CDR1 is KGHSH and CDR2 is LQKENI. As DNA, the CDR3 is TGTGCCAGCTCACACCGGCAGGGGGCGGTCACTGAAGCTTTCTTT. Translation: CASSHRQGAVTEAFF.